This TCR beta chain emerged from a study of vaccination and CD4 T cells after COVID-19. The overall study: Convalescent donors totaled six males and four females, including two who were Hispanic.

Treatment reported: 10-day PBMC culture with coronavirus spike peptide pools or control peptides (ViraFEST assay). March to December 2020 was the span of positive PCR dates, which predated US Alpha, Beta and Delta variants. Cultured CD4+ T-cell DNA underwent Oncomine TCR Beta short-read sequencing. TCRdb redid the calling of the PCR reads with MiXCR, one entry per CDR3 protein. Here the sample spans nearly 15,000 distinct CDR3 sequences, roughly 28% being singletons. About this clonotype: Its antigen remains unknown.

Overall study findings and caveats: A nonsignificant median increase from around 21 to 38 SARS-CoV-2-reactive clonotypes was observed.

Sequencing used cultured CD4+ T cells from blood. The sequence was collected from a human donor with COVID-19.

The CDR3 DNA reads TGTGCCACCAGTGGGGAAAGGGGTCCAGAGACCCAGTACTTC. Translated, it gives CATSGERGPETQYF. The genes are TRBV24-1 and TRBJ2-5; D is possibly TRBD1 (5 bases). Germline V CDR1 and CDR2: KGHDR, SFDVKD. The V gene lost 5 bases and the J gene lost 4 bases, with 13 bases spanning the gap. This CDR3 region has 14 residues.